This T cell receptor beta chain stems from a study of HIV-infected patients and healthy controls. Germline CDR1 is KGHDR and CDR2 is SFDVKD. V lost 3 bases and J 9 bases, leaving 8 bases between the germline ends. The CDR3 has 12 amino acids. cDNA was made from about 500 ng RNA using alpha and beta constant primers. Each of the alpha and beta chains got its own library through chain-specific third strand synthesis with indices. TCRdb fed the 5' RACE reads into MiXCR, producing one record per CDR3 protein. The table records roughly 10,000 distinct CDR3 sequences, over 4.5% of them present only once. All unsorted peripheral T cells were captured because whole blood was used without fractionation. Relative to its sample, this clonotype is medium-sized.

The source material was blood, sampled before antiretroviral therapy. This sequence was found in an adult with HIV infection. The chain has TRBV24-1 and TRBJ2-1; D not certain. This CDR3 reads CATSDADLEQFF. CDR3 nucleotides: TGTGCCACCAGTGATGCCGATCTTGAGCAGTTCTTC.